These 10 T cell receptor beta chains originate from one sample sequenced in a study of identical twins. Via MiXCR, TCRdb re-called the 5' RACE reads, giving one row per CDR3 protein. The repertoire holds around 250,000 distinct CDR3 sequences, with roughly 12% as singletons. The same data also went into a second study, on yellow fever vaccine responses in identical twins.

Material for sequencing was memory (CD45RO+) T cells sorted from blood. The receptors were sampled from a young woman in good health.

This clonotype was counted a few times. The V call is TRBV5-1, the J call TRBJ2-5, with TRBD1 as a possible D gene (5 bases). The ends were cut back, 2 bases at V and 2 bases at J, with 10 bases in the middle. Looked up from germline, CDR1 is SGHRS and CDR2 is YFSETQ. CDR3 length equals 14 residues. This chain's CDR3 is CASSFDRQQETQYF. The CDR3, as DNA: TGCGCCAGCAGCTTCGATAGACAGCAAGAGACCCAGTACTTC.

The rearrangement links TRBV20-1 to TRBJ2-5; tentatively, D is TRBD1 (5 bases). V was cut by 6 bases and J by 5 bases, with 16 bases left in between. There are 13 residues in the CDR3. The germline gives CDR1 DFQATT, CDR2 SNEGSKA (reference sequence). The CDR3 DNA follows: TGCAGTGCCCCGAAAGGGGCCAGGGAGACCCAGTACTTC. Translation gives CSAPKGARETQYF.

This chain joins TRBV13 and TRBJ2-1; TRBD2 agrees at 7 bases. After removal of 11 bases from V and 0 bases from J, the junction contained 19 bases not matched to a gene. This CDR3 region has 18 residues. Germline-derived CDR1 and CDR2 are PRHDT and FYEKMQ (reference sequence). The CDR3, as DNA: TGTGCCTGCTGTCCAACCACGCTGGGGGGGAGCTCCTACAATGAGCAGTTCTTC. It specifies CACCPTTLGGSSYNEQFF.

This clonotype was found many times. The junction does not match germline at one end; this may be a read error. CDR3 sequence (DNA): TGTGCCAGCAGCGTACGGCGGGCCCCCGACTTC. Residues: CASSVRRAPDF. V usage is TRBV7-2 and J usage is TRBJ1-2; D call uncertain. CDR3 size: 11 residues. The V gene's germline CDR1 is SGHTA and CDR2 FQGNSA.

The table lists this clonotype with a few counts. The rearrangement joins TRBV29-1 to TRBJ2-5, with D perhaps being TRBD1 or TRBD2 (5 bases each). Germline values: CDR1 SQVTM, CDR2 ANQGSEA. The CDR3 is 13 amino acids. V dropped 6 bases and J dropped 1 base, with 12 bases sitting between them. The CDR3 protein is CSVGRRSQETQYF. In nucleotides, the CDR3 is TGCAGCGTGGGACGTAGAAGCCAAGAGACCCAGTACTTC.

V and J are TRBV20-1 and TRBJ2-3; no clear D gene. Germline CDR1 DFQATT, CDR2 SNEGSKA (reference sequence). The CDR3 extends over 11 amino acids. CDR3: CRSPWEDTQYF. The DNA for the CDR3 is TGCAGGTCTCCCTGGGAAGATACGCAGTATTTT.

This clonotype was detected a few times. The chain uses TRBV2 and TRBJ2-1; no reliable D call. The CDR3 length is 10 residues. V was pared by 8 bases and J by 3 bases, with 2 bases between. Germline CDR1 reads SNHLY; CDR2 reads FYNNEI. As DNA, the CDR3 is TGTGCCAGCGGCTACAATGAGCAGTTCTTC. As protein: CASGYNEQFF.

The genes are TRBV2 and TRBJ2-7; no definite D call. Deletions cut 8 bases from V and 9 bases from J, with 17 bases between. Germline V gene lookup returns CDR1 SNHLY and CDR2 FYNNEI. CDR3 length: 12 residues. The CDR3 region is CASGDSGVGQYF. The CDR3 region has the DNA TGTGCCAGCGGAGACTCAGGCGTCGGGCAGTACTTC.

The chain carries TRBV20-1 and TRBJ1-2; 7 bases match TRBD1. CDR1 is DFQATT, CDR2 SNEGSKA, per germline (reference sequence). CDR3 length: 12 residues. Trimming removed 4 bases from V and 8 bases from J; junction bases left unmatched: 7. CDR3 nucleotides: TGCAGTGCTATACAGGGGAAAAGCGGCTACACCTTC. This encodes CSAIQGKSGYTF.

This clonotype was observed many times. The chain recombines TRBV20-1 with TRBJ2-1; 7 nucleotides line up with TRBD2. Germline lookup yields CDR1 DFQATT and CDR2 SNEGSKA (reference sequence). With V trimmed by 3 bases and J by 4 bases, 6 bases remained unmatched. CDR3 size: 14 residues. CDR3 residues: CSASDPRGYNEQFF. CDR3 nucleotides: TGCAGTGCTAGTGACCCGCGGGGGTACAATGAGCAGTTCTTC.